These 3 T cell receptor beta chains originate from one sample sequenced in a study of cytomegalovirus exposure and HLA in healthy donors. 60 Vbeta and 13 Jbeta primers were used in PCR. Data came from immunoSEQ multiplex PCR; TCRdb stores just in-frame clones and leaves some out. Of some 180,000 clones in the sample, about four fifths were seen once. Source material: PBMCs. Receptors were obtained from a male donor in good health and CMV-seronegative.

V gene TRBV5-1 combines with J gene TRBJ1-3, with TRBD1 matching over 8 bases. With 0 bases clipped from V and 2 bases from J, the junction kept 1 base outside the gene matches. The CDR3 runs 15 residues. The germline V gene has CDR1 SGHRS and CDR2 YFSETQ. The CDR3 DNA reads TGCGCCAGCAGCTTGGGGACAGGGCCTGGAAACACCATATATTTT. It yields the protein CASSLGTGPGNTIYF.

The chain joins TRBV6-1 to TRBJ1-5; 7 bases are shared with TRBD1. After removal of 6 bases from V and 7 bases from J, the junction contained 6 bases not matched to a gene. CDR3 length: 13 amino acids. From germline, CDR1 is MNHNS and CDR2 SASEGT. This CDR3 is CASSNRGIQPQHF. The CDR3 region has the DNA TGTGCCAGCAGCAACAGGGGCATACAGCCCCAGCATTTT.

This clone was observed a few times. The V and J genes are TRBV19 and TRBJ1-4; no reliable D call. Germline V gene data show CDR1 as LNHDA and CDR2 as SQIVND (reference sequence). Trimming took 5 bases from V and 4 from J, leaving 11 bases between them. CDR3 length: 14 residues. CDR3 protein: CASSEGRVNEKLFF. The DNA of the CDR3 is TGTGCCAGTAGTGAGGGTCGAGTTAATGAAAAACTGTTTTTT.